Below, 17 T cell receptor beta chains from the same sample are listed, as sequenced in a study of vaccination effects on CD4 cells after COVID-19. The protocol was immunoSEQ multiplex PCR, while the TCRdb copy is restricted to in-frame clones and leaves out a portion. Altogether about 50,000 clones are present, around three quarters being singletons, with the ten largest covering approximately 5.1%. Isolating CD4+ T cells followed approximately 11 days of culture. PCR confirmed that the person was infected with SARS-CoV-2 between March and December 2020. Subjects were given two BNT162b2 or mRNA-1273 vaccine doses. For these receptors, no antigen is known. Specimen: CD4+ T cells from PBMCs cultured without peptide, collected after COVID-19 vaccination. Receptor source: a human donor who had a prior SARS-CoV-2 infection.

V gene TRBV7-2 combines with J gene TRBJ1-2, with D possibly TRBD1 on 6 matching bases. Trimming took off 2 bases at V and 6 bases at J, with 16 bases between the two ends. In germline, CDR1 is SGHTA, CDR2 FQGNSA. There are 15 residues in the CDR3. CDR3 DNA: TGTGCCAGCAGCTTATATGTAGTGGGGGCAAATGGCTACACCTTC. Encoded protein: CASSLYVVGANGYTF.

The rearrangement uses TRBV18 and TRBJ2-5; D is ambiguous. CDR1 KGHSH and CDR2 LQKENI come from the germline V gene. Trimming left V 0 bases short and J 0 bases short, with 5 bases between. The length of the CDR3 is 14 residues. The CDR3 loop is CASSPPSYQETQYF. CDR3 in DNA: TGTGCCAGCTCACCACCGAGTTACCAAGAGACCCAGTACTTC. Full variable domain (outside the CDR3, taken from reference TRBV18 and TRBJ2-5): NAGVMQNPRHLVRRRGQEARLRCSPMKGHSHVYWYRQLPEEGLKFMVYLQKENIIDESGMPKERFSAEFPKEGPSILRIQQVVRGDSAAYFCASSPPSYQETQYFGPGTRLLVL.

This chain joins TRBV2 and TRBJ1-5; D gene unclear. The CDR3 length is 11 residues. Germline values: CDR1 SNHLY, CDR2 FYNNEI. The V end lost 6 bases, the J end lost 4 bases, and 4 bases lay between the germline ends. CDR3: CASRGNQPQHF. CDR3 coding DNA: TGTGCCAGCAGGGGAAATCAGCCCCAGCATTTT.

The chain has TRBV19 and TRBJ1-2; no firm D call. Between the trimmed V and J ends, which lost 7 bases and 0 bases, there was a span of 21 bases. Looked up from germline, CDR1 is LNHDA and CDR2 is SQIVND (reference sequence). The CDR3 has 17 residues. CDR3 DNA sequence: TGTGCCAGTACGCCCCTGATGCCGGGAGCTACTAACTATGGCTACACCTTC. Protein product: CASTPLMPGATNYGYTF.

This rearrangement joins TRBV7-2 to TRBJ1-4; 10 nucleotides align to TRBD1. V lost 5 bases, J lost 5 bases, and 11 bases stayed unmatched. The CDR3 sequence is 17 residues long. Germline V gene sequence: CDR1 SGHTA, CDR2 FQGNSA. This CDR3 reads CASSHTQPGQGNEKLFF. The CDR3 nucleotides are TGTGCCAGCAGCCATACCCAACCGGGACAGGGGAATGAAAAACTGTTTTTT. The variable domain in full, with the rest retrieved from reference TRBV7-2 and TRBJ1-4, is GAGVSQSPSNKVTEKGKDVELRCDPISGHTALYWYRQSLGQGLEFLIYFQGNSAPDKSGLPSDRFSAERTGGSVSTLTIQRTQQEDSAVYLCASSHTQPGQGNEKLFFGSGTQLSVL.

The chain joins TRBV4-3 to TRBJ2-3; no reliable D call. Between the trimmed V and J ends, which lost 4 bases and 3 bases, there was a span of 14 bases. The germline gives CDR1 LGHNA, CDR2 YSLEER. This CDR3 spans 15 amino acids. Written as DNA, the CDR3 is TGCGCCAGCAGCCCAACCCGAAGGGAAACAGATACGCAGTATTTT. The encoded protein is CASSPTRRETDTQYF.

This clone was counted only a few times. This sequence joins TRBV7-9 and TRBJ2-2, with no clear D. CDR1 and CDR2 (germline): SEHNR, FQNEAQ (reference sequence). The CDR3 is made up of 16 amino acids. With 5 bases removed from V and 7 bases from J, the gap between germline ends came to 20 bases. The DNA of the CDR3 is TGTGCCAGCAGCACCGCCCTCGGCAGAATAGGCGGGGAGCTGTTTTTT. Its protein product is CASSTALGRIGGELFF.

This clone was seen more than once but under ten times. The chain has TRBV19 and TRBJ1-2; D is undetermined. The CDR3 loop spans 12 amino acids. Looked up from germline, CDR1 is LNHDA and CDR2 is SQIVND (reference sequence). The V end was cut by 5 bases, the J end by 1 base, with 5 bases between. CDR3 bases: TGTGCCAGTAGTCTCCGTAACTATGGCTACACCTTC. Protein: CASSLRNYGYTF. The full variable domain, in which reference TRBV19 and TRBJ1-2 provide the parts outside the CDR3, is DGGITQSPKYLFRKEGQNVTLSCEQNLNHDAMYWYRQDPGQGLRLIYYSQIVNDFQKGDIAEGYSVSREKKESFPLTVTSAQKNPTAFYLCASSLRNYGYTFGSGTRLTVV.

This clone has only one observation. The chain has TRBV7-9 and TRBJ1-3; D uncertain. The V end was cut by 6 bases, the J end by 0 bases, with 15 bases between. The length of the CDR3 is 16 residues. Germline lookup yields CDR1 SEHNR and CDR2 FQNEAQ (reference sequence). Here the CDR3 reads CASSPPGSSSGNTIYF. The CDR3 DNA sequence: TGTGCCAGCAGTCCGCCAGGCTCAAGCTCTGGAAACACCATATATTTT.

This chain joins TRBV7-9 and TRBJ1-6; D may be TRBD1 (5 bases). The CDR3 sequence is 13 residues long. With 4 bases removed from V and 5 bases from J, the gap between germline ends came to 6 bases. Germline V lookup: CDR1 SEHNR, CDR2 FQNEAQ (reference sequence). CDR3 in DNA: TGTGCCAGCAGCTCACAGGATAATTCACCCCTCCACTTT. This translates into CASSSQDNSPLHF.

The table lists this clone with a few counts. The chain recombines TRBV18 with TRBJ1-3, with 7 bases fitting TRBD1. This CDR3 contains 16 residues. J gave up 2 bases and V 5 bases, and 9 bases lay outside the gene matches. CDR1 and CDR2 (germline): KGHSH, LQKENI. CDR3 sequence: CASSTNPGGAGNTIYF. CDR3 sequence (DNA): TGTGCCAGCTCAACTAACCCAGGGGGTGCTGGAAACACCATATATTTT.

The gene calls are TRBV18 and TRBJ2-7; TRBD1 matches 8 bases. The V gene end was trimmed by 5 bases and the J gene end by 2 bases; junction bases not matched to a gene: 2. The germline gives CDR1 KGHSH, CDR2 LQKENI. This CDR3 region has 13 residues. The CDR3 is CASSSDRAYEQYF. The CDR3 DNA reads as TGTGCCAGCTCATCGGACAGGGCCTACGAGCAGTACTTC.

By sample share, this clone is medium-sized. The rearrangement uses TRBV7-9 and TRBJ2-3, with 11 bases fitting TRBD2. Germline trimming cut 3 bases from V and 0 bases from J; bases unmatched to any gene: 2. The CDR3 sequence is 16 residues long. Germline-derived CDR1 and CDR2 are SEHNR and FQNEAQ (reference sequence). The CDR3: CASSFRTSGSTDTQYF. CDR3 nucleotides: TGTGCCAGCAGCTTTAGGACTAGCGGGAGCACAGATACGCAGTATTTT.

This clone was seen more than once but under ten times. This chain links TRBV19 with TRBJ2-1; D unresolved. V was cut by 6 bases and J by 6 bases, with 12 bases left in between. This CDR3 has 13 amino acids. The germline V gene has CDR1 LNHDA and CDR2 SQIVND (reference sequence). Written as DNA, the CDR3 is TGTGCCAGTAGAGGGATTGGAGTCAATGAGCAGTTCTTC. This codes for CASRGIGVNEQFF.

The rearrangement links TRBV24-1 to TRBJ1-5; D gene ambiguous. Germline values: CDR1 KGHDR, CDR2 SFDVKD. There are 16 residues in the CDR3. The ends were cut back, 3 bases at V and 6 bases at J, with 17 bases in the middle. The DNA for the CDR3 is TGTGCCACCAGTGATACTTCTCAGGATCTATTTCAGCCCCAGCATTTT. Translation gives CATSDTSQDLFQPQHF.

This clone was seen just once. The chain is built from TRBV19 and TRBJ2-3; D could derive from TRBD1 or TRBD2 (5 bases each). CDR3 length: 14 residues. Trimming took 3 bases from V and 2 from J, leaving 9 bases between them. Germline V lookup: CDR1 LNHDA, CDR2 SQIVND (reference sequence). CDR3: CASSMGVYTDTQYF. The CDR3 region has the DNA TGTGCCAGTAGTATGGGGGTCTACACAGATACGCAGTATTTT.

The chain carries TRBV2 and TRBJ1-5; no clear D gene. Trimming shortened V by 10 bases and J by 1 base, and 11 bases separated the two germline ends. Germline CDR1 and CDR2: SNHLY and FYNNEI. The CDR3 runs 13 residues. CDR3 residues: CATTLDSNQPQHF. CDR3 nucleotides: TGTGCCACGACTCTAGACAGCAATCAGCCCCAGCATTTT.